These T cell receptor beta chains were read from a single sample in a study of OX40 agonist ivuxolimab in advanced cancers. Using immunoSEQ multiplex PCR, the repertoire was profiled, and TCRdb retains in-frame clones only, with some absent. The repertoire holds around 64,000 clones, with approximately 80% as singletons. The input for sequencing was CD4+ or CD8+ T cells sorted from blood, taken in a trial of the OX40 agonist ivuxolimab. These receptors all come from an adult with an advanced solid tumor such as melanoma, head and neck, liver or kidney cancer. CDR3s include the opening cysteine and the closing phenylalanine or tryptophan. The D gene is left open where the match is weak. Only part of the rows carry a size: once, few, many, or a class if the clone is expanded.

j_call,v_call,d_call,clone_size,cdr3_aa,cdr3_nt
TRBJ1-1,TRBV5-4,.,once,CASSLAQGRNTEAFF,TGTGCCAGCAGCTTGGCCCAGGGCAGGAACACTGAAGCTTTCTTT
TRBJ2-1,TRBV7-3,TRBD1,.,CASSLRGARGHHNEQFF,TGTGCCAGCAGCTTAAGGGGGGCCAGGGGGCACCACAATGAGCAGTTCTTC
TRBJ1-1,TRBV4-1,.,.,CASSQEGDYTEAFF,TGCGCCAGCAGCCAAGAGGGGGATTACACTGAAGCTTTCTTT
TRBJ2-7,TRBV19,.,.,CASRSRANEQYF,TGTGCCAGTAGGTCCCGGGCAAACGAGCAGTACTTC
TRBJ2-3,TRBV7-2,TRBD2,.,CASSLTSGRALSTDTQYF,TGTGCCAGCAGCTTGACTAGCGGGAGGGCGCTAAGCACAGATACGCAGTATTTT
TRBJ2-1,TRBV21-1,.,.,CASSSVNRDNEQFF,TGTGCCAGCAGCAGCGTCAACAGGGACAATGAGCAGTTCTTC
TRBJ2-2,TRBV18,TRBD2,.,CASSIRLAENTGELFF,TGTGCCAGCTCGATCCGACTAGCGGAGAACACCGGGGAGCTGTTTTTT
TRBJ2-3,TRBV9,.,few,CASSLTDTQYF,TGTGCCAGCAGTCTCACAGATACGCAGTATTTT
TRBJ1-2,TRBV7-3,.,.,CASSPGGGTGGYTF,TGTGCCAGCAGCCCCGGAGGCGGGACGGGTGGCTACACCTTC
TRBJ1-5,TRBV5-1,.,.,CASSLDGGQPQHF,TGCGCCAGCAGCTTGGACGGGGGGCAGCCCCAGCATTTT
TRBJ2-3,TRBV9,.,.,CASSYSGTDTQYF,TGTGCCAGCAGCTACTCCGGCACAGATACGCAGTATTTT
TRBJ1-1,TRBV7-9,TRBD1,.,CASSLTGQGSRDTEAFF,TGTGCCAGCAGCTTAACGGGACAGGGTTCCCGGGACACTGAAGCTTTCTTT
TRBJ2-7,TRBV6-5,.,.,CASSYSLRGEQYF,TGTGCCAGCAGTTACTCCTTGAGGGGAGAGCAGTACTTC
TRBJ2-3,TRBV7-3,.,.,CASSLAGGTDTQYF,TGTGCCAGCAGCTTAGCGGGTGGCACAGATACGCAGTATTTT
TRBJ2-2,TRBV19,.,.,CASKGLGQERTGELFF,TGTGCCAGTAAAGGTTTGGGGCAGGAGCGCACCGGGGAGCTGTTTTTT
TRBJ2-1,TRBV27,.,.,CASSQWAEQFF,TGTGCCAGCAGCCAATGGGCAGAGCAGTTCTTC
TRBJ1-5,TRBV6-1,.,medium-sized,CASSEVAGGNQPQHF,TGTGCCAGCAGTGAAGTTGCAGGGGGCAATCAGCCCCAGCATTTT
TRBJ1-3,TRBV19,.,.,CASTPNSGNTIYF,TGTGCCAGTACTCCAAACTCTGGAAACACCATATATTTT
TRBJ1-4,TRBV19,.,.,CASSMSGQGGEKLFF,TGTGCCAGTAGTATGAGCGGCCAGGGCGGCGAAAAACTGTTTTTT
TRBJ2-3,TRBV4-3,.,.,CASSQELSDTQYF,TGCGCCAGCAGCCAAGAATTATCCGATACGCAGTATTTT
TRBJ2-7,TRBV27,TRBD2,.,CASSLGGVYEQYF,TGTGCCAGCAGTTTGGGGGGGGTCTACGAGCAGTACTTC
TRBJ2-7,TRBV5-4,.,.,CASTKSEAEQYF,TGTGCCAGCACTAAATCCGAGGCCGAGCAGTACTTC
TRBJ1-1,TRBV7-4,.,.,CASSSLGAGPTTEAFF,TGTGCCAGCAGCTCCCTGGGGGCAGGGCCCACCACTGAAGCTTTCTTT
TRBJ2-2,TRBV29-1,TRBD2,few,CSVVLAGGNTGELFF,TGCAGCGTGGTACTAGCGGGGGGTAACACCGGGGAGCTGTTTTTT
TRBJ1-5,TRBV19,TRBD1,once,CASSPTGGSNQPQHF,TGTGCCAGTAGTCCGACAGGGGGAAGCAATCAGCCCCAGCATTTT
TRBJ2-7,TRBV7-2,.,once,CASSPGRSYEQYF,TGTGCCAGCAGCCCGGGGCGCTCCTACGAGCAGTACTTC
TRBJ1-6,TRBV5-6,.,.,CASSPGQRFSPLHF,TGTGCCAGCAGCCCCGGACAGAGATTTTCACCCCTCCACTTT
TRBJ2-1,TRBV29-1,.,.,CSVGVGAGSYNEQFF,TGCAGCGTTGGGGTCGGGGCGGGATCGTACAATGAGCAGTTCTTC
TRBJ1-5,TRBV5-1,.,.,CASSQYGDSNQPQHF,TGCGCCAGCAGCCAATATGGGGATAGCAATCAGCCCCAGCATTTT
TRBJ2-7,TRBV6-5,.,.,CASSYSPGLDEQYF,TGTGCCAGCAGTTACAGTCCAGGGCTGGACGAGCAGTACTTC
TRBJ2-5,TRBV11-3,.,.,CASRSIETQYF,TGTGCCAGCAGGTCCATTGAGACCCAGTACTTC
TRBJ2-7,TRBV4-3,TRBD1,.,CASSPGQGHSYEQYF,TGCGCCAGCAGCCCTGGACAGGGTCACTCCTACGAGCAGTACTTC
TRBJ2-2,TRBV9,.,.,CASSALGNTNTGELFF,TGTGCCAGCAGTGCCCTGGGAAACACGAACACCGGGGAGCTGTTTTTT
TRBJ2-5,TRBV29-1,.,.,CSDRGGETQYF,TGCAGCGACAGGGGGGGAGAGACCCAGTACTTC
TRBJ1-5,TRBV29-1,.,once,CSVGGNQPQHF,TGCAGCGTTGGGGGGAATCAGCCCCAGCATTTT
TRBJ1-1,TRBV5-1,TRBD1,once,CASSSGTANTEAFF,TGCGCCAGCAGCTCCGGGACAGCCAACACTGAAGCTTTCTTT
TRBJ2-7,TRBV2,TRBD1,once,CASSFSGQGQYF,TGTGCCAGCAGTTTTTCTGGACAGGGTCAGTACTTC
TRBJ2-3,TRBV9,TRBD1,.,CASSALGQGSTDTQYF,TGTGCCAGCAGCGCCCTCGGACAGGGGTCAACAGATACGCAGTATTTT
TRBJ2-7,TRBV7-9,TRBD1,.,CASSLVGQSEQYF,TGTGCCAGCAGCTTAGTGGGACAGTCCGAGCAGTACTTC
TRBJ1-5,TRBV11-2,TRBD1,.,CASSFTRDSGQPQHF,TGTGCCAGCAGCTTCACGAGGGACAGTGGTCAGCCCCAGCATTTT
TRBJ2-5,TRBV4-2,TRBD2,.,CASSQGWGSGTEETQYF,TGTGCCAGCAGCCAAGGTTGGGGTAGCGGGACCGAAGAGACCCAGTACTTC
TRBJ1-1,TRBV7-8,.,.,CASSIGLSSEAFF,TGTGCCAGCAGCATCGGGTTATCCAGTGAAGCTTTCTTT
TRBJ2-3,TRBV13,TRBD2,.,CASSTRLAGGLDTQYF,TGTGCCAGCAGCACCAGACTAGCGGGGGGCTTGGATACGCAGTATTTT
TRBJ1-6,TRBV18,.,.,CASSPGAGANNSPLHF,TGTGCCAGCTCACCAGGGGCAGGGGCTAATAATTCACCCCTCCACTTT
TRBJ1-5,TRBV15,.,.,CATSRDQAEAQHF,TGTGCCACCAGCAGAGATCAGGCGGAGGCCCAGCATTTT
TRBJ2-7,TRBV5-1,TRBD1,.,CASSLATAGGNYEQYF,TGCGCCAGCAGCTTGGCAACGGCAGGGGGTAACTACGAGCAGTACTTC
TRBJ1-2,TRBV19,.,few,CASLGTSGGYTF,TGTGCCAGCCTCGGGACCTCGGGTGGCTACACCTTC
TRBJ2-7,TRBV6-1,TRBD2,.,CASSETSGGHLVHEQYF,TGTGCCAGCAGTGAGACTAGCGGGGGCCACCTTGTCCACGAGCAGTACTTC
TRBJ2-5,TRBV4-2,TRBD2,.,CASSQGVASGAQETQYF,TGTGCCAGCAGCCAAGGAGTGGCTAGCGGGGCCCAAGAGACCCAGTACTTC
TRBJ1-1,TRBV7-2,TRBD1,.,CASSIQGVSTEAFF,TGTGCCAGCAGCATACAGGGGGTAAGCACTGAAGCTTTCTTT